These T cell receptor beta chains were read from a single sample in a study of blood T cell repertoires in COVID-19. Sequencing used immunoSEQ multiplex PCR; TCRdb keeps in-frame clones, though not all of them. The table includes 30,000 to 35,000 clones, roughly 80% detected once. Sequencing was carried out using peripheral blood. The receptors here all came from a man between 70 and 80 years old with COVID-19, enrolled during active disease. The CDR3 runs from the conserved cysteine through the conserved F or W. Each record gives: V gene, D gene, clone size, J gene, CDR3 DNA, CDR3 protein. D genes are given only for firm matches. Clone size is stated in some rows and not others, as once, few, many or a class when expanded.

v_gene: TRBV5-1; d_gene: TRBD2; abundance: NA; j_gene: TRBJ2-7; CDR3nt: TGCGCCAGCAGCTCTAGCGGGAGGGCCCTCGACGAGCAGTACTTC; CDR3aa: CASSSSGRALDEQYF
v_gene: TRBV15; d_gene: TRBD2; abundance: NA; j_gene: TRBJ2-1; CDR3nt: TGTGCCACCAGCAGACCCGGACTAGCGGGAGGAAAAGAGCAGTTCTTC; CDR3aa: CATSRPGLAGGKEQFF
v_gene: TRBV5-1; d_gene: TRBD2; abundance: NA; j_gene: TRBJ2-5; CDR3nt: TGCGCCAGCAGCTTACAAGCGGGAGGGATCCAAGAGACCCAGTACTTC; CDR3aa: CASSLQAGGIQETQYF
v_gene: TRBV11-2; d_gene: TRBD1; abundance: few; j_gene: TRBJ1-5; CDR3nt: TGTGCCAGCAGCTCCACCAGGGGGAGAGATCAGCCCCAGCATTTT; CDR3aa: CASSSTRGRDQPQHF
v_gene: TRBV4-3; d_gene: NA; abundance: NA; j_gene: TRBJ2-1; CDR3nt: TGCGCCAGCAGCCCAACCGACAGGCGGTACAATGAGCAGTTCTTC; CDR3aa: CASSPTDRRYNEQFF
v_gene: TRBV14; d_gene: NA; abundance: medium-sized; j_gene: TRBJ1-6; CDR3nt: TGTGCCAGCAGCCAAGGCAGGGAATATTCACCCCTCCACTTT; CDR3aa: CASSQGREYSPLHF
v_gene: TRBV10-3; d_gene: NA; abundance: NA; j_gene: TRBJ1-5; CDR3nt: TGTGCCACTAGGGCCCGGGACTTCAATCAGCCCCAGCATTTT; CDR3aa: CATRARDFNQPQHF
v_gene: TRBV4-3; d_gene: NA; abundance: NA; j_gene: TRBJ1-6; CDR3nt: TGCGCCAGCAGCCAAGATCCAGGGCCGGATTCACCCCTCCACTTT; CDR3aa: CASSQDPGPDSPLHF
v_gene: TRBV21-1; d_gene: NA; abundance: once; j_gene: TRBJ1-2; CDR3nt: TGTGCCAGCAGCAAAGGGGGGGGGACCCTTGGAAATGGCTACACCTTC; CDR3aa: CASSKGGGTLGNGYTF
v_gene: TRBV6-6; d_gene: TRBD1; abundance: NA; j_gene: TRBJ1-2; CDR3nt: TGTGCCAGCAGTTCCGGGACAGGGATCTCTAGCTATGGCTACACCTTC; CDR3aa: CASSSGTGISSYGYTF
v_gene: TRBV19; d_gene: NA; abundance: NA; j_gene: TRBJ1-4; CDR3nt: TGTGCCAGTAGTAACCGACAGTCCCCTAATGAAAAACTGTTTTTT; CDR3aa: CASSNRQSPNEKLFF
v_gene: TRBV6-2/TRBV6-3; d_gene: NA; abundance: NA; j_gene: TRBJ1-2; CDR3nt: TGTGCCAGCAGTTACTCGAAGGAGGGCTACACCTTC; CDR3aa: CASSYSKEGYTF
v_gene: TRBV27; d_gene: TRBD1; abundance: NA; j_gene: TRBJ1-2; CDR3nt: TGTGCCAGCAGTTTAACGACAGGGGGCTATGGCTACACCTTC; CDR3aa: CASSLTTGGYGYTF
v_gene: TRBV6-6; d_gene: TRBD1; abundance: NA; j_gene: TRBJ2-7; CDR3nt: TGTGCCAGCAGTTACTCCCAGGGGGCCGGTTACGAGCAGTACTTC; CDR3aa: CASSYSQGAGYEQYF
v_gene: TRBV3-1/TRBV3-2; d_gene: NA; abundance: NA; j_gene: TRBJ2-7; CDR3nt: TGTGCCAGCAGCCAAGTTAGGACTTCCTACGAGCAGTACTTC; CDR3aa: CASSQVRTSYEQYF
v_gene: TRBV7-2; d_gene: NA; abundance: few; j_gene: TRBJ2-2; CDR3nt: TGTGCCAGCAGCCCCCAGGGGGAGCTGTTTTTT; CDR3aa: CASSPQGELFF
v_gene: TRBV2; d_gene: NA; abundance: NA; j_gene: TRBJ2-5; CDR3nt: TGTGCCAGCAGTGTTGGGGGAGGAGAGACCCAGTACTTC; CDR3aa: CASSVGGGETQYF
v_gene: TRBV5-4; d_gene: NA; abundance: few; j_gene: TRBJ1-2; CDR3nt: TGTGCCAGCAGCCCGTTGTTCGGGGGTTATGGCTACACCTTC; CDR3aa: CASSPLFGGYGYTF
v_gene: TRBV9; d_gene: TRBD2; abundance: NA; j_gene: TRBJ2-1; CDR3nt: TGTGCCAGCAGCGTAGTAGGTGGAGCGGGAGGTTACAATGAGCAGTTCTTC; CDR3aa: CASSVVGGAGGYNEQFF
v_gene: TRBV21-1; d_gene: NA; abundance: few; j_gene: TRBJ1-2; CDR3nt: TGTGCCAGATGGGACATGGGAGGCTACACCTTC; CDR3aa: CARWDMGGYTF
v_gene: TRBV7-9; d_gene: NA; abundance: NA; j_gene: TRBJ2-7; CDR3nt: TGTGCCAGCAGCTCCCCCTCGAAGGGGCCCTACGAGCAGTACTTC; CDR3aa: CASSSPSKGPYEQYF
v_gene: TRBV9; d_gene: NA; abundance: NA; j_gene: TRBJ2-5; CDR3nt: TGTGCCAGCAGCGCTGAAATCGGGGCCCAGTACTTC; CDR3aa: CASSAEIGAQYF
v_gene: TRBV24-1; d_gene: TRBD2; abundance: NA; j_gene: TRBJ2-5; CDR3nt: TGTGCCACCAGTTTAGCGGGAGTGGCAGAGACCCAGTACTTC; CDR3aa: CATSLAGVAETQYF
v_gene: TRBV7-9; d_gene: TRBD1; abundance: NA; j_gene: TRBJ2-3; CDR3nt: TGTGCCAGCAGCCCTATGCGGGACAGGGGGCGAAGCACAGATACGCAGTATTTT; CDR3aa: CASSPMRDRGRSTDTQYF
v_gene: TRBV30; d_gene: TRBD1; abundance: few; j_gene: TRBJ1-2; CDR3nt: TGTGCCGGGGGACAGGACTATGGCTACACCTTC; CDR3aa: CAGGQDYGYTF
v_gene: TRBV25-1; d_gene: NA; abundance: NA; j_gene: TRBJ2-5; CDR3nt: TGTGCCAGCAAAGGCTCACGGGTCCCACAAGAGACCCAGTACTTC; CDR3aa: CASKGSRVPQETQYF
v_gene: TRBV6-4; d_gene: NA; abundance: once; j_gene: TRBJ2-3; CDR3nt: TGTGCCAGCAGTGACTCGAGGGTACACACAGATACGCAGTATTTT; CDR3aa: CASSDSRVHTDTQYF
v_gene: TRBV7-2; d_gene: NA; abundance: NA; j_gene: TRBJ2-7; CDR3nt: TGTGCCAGCAGCTTACCGGGACTTGGCGAGCAGTACTTC; CDR3aa: CASSLPGLGEQYF